The source of this TCR beta chain is a study of T cell changes during pregnancy in multiple sclerosis. CDR1 is SGHDT, CDR2 YYEEEE, per germline. The CDR3 contains 16 residues. The V end lost 0 bases, the J end lost 2 bases, and 14 bases lay between the germline ends. The repertoire was sequenced with immunoSEQ multiplex PCR; TCRdb's copy has only in-frame clones and lacks some. This repertoire shows roughly 75,000 clones, 75% to 90% found once; its top ten account for about 1.9%. V usage is TRBV5-6 and J usage is TRBJ1-2; D unresolved. The sequenced sample was peripheral blood, obtained before pregnancy. The TCR comes from a female donor with multiple sclerosis, enrolled in a pregnancy study. This CDR3 reads CASSLGLLSGNYGYTF. For the CDR3, the DNA is TGTGCCAGCAGCTTGGGACTGCTATCGGGAAACTATGGCTACACCTTC.